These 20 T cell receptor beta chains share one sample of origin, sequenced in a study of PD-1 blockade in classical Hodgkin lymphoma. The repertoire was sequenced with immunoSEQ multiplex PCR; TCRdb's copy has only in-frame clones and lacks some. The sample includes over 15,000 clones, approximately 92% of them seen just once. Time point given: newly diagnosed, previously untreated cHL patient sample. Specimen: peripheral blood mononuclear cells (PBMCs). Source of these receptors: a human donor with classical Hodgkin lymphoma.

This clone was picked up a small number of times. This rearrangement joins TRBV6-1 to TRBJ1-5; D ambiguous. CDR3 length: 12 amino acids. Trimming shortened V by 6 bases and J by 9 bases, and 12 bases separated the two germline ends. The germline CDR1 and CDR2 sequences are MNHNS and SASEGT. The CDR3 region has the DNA TGTGCCAGCAGCCCTGACATATGGCCCCAGCATTTT. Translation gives CASSPDIWPQHF.

The CDR3 loop is CASSLWPGRTGGTYEQYF. The CDR3 bases are TGTGCCAGCAGTTTATGGCCAGGACGAACTGGGGGGACCTACGAGCAGTACTTC. This chain joins TRBV28 and TRBJ2-7, with D maybe TRBD2 (6 bases). The CDR3 loop spans 18 amino acids. Germline V gene sequence: CDR1 MDHEN, CDR2 SYDVKM. Between the trimmed V and J ends, which lost 0 bases and 2 bases, there was a span of 20 bases.

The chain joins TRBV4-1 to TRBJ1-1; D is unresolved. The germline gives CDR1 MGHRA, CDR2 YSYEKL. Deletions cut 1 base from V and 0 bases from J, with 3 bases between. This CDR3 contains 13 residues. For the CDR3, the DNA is TGCGCCAGCAGCCAAGGAGTGAACACTGAAGCTTTCTTT. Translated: CASSQGVNTEAFF.

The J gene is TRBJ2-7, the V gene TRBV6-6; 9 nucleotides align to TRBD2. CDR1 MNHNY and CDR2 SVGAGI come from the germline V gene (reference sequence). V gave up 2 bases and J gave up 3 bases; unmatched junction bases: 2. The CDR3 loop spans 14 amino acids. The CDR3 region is CASSYGTSSYEQYF. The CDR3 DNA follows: TGTGCCAGCAGTTACGGGACTAGCAGCTACGAGCAGTACTTC.

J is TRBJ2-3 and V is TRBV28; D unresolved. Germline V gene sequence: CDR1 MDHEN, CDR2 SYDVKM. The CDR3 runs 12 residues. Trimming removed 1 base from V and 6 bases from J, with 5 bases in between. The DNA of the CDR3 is TGTGCCAGCAGTTTATCGTGGGATACGCAGTATTTT. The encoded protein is CASSLSWDTQYF.

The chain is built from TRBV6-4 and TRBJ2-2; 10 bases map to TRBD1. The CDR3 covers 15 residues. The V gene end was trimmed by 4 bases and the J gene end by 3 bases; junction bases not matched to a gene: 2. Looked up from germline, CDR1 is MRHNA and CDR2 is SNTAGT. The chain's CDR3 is CASSAGTGDTGELFF. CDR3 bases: TGTGCCAGCAGTGCCGGGACAGGGGACACCGGGGAGCTGTTTTTT.

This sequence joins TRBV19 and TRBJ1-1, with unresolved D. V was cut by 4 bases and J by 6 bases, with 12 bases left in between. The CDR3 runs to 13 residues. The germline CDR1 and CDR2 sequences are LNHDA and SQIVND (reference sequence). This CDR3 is CASSRSLMAEAFF. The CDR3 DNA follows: TGTGCCAGTAGTAGGAGCTTGATGGCTGAAGCTTTCTTT.

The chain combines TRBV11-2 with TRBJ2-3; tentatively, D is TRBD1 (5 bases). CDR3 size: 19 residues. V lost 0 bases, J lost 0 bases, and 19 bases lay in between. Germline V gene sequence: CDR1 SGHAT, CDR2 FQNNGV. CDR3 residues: CASSLEPFRRTPSTDTQYF. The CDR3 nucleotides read TGTGCCAGCAGCTTAGAACCCTTTCGTCGGACACCTAGCACAGATACGCAGTATTTT. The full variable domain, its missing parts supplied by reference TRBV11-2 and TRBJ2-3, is EAGVAQSPRYKIIEKRQSVAFWCNPISGHATLYWYQQILGQGPKLLIQFQNNGVVDDSQLPKDRFSAERLKGVDSTLKIQPAKLEDSAVYLCASSLEPFRRTPSTDTQYFGPGTRLTVL.

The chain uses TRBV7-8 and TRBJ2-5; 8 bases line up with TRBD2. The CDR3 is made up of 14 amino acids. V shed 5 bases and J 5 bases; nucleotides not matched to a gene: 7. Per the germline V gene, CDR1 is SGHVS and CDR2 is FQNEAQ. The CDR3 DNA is TGTGCCAGCAGCACAGCGGGAGTAGGCGAGACCCAGTACTTC. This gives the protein CASSTAGVGETQYF.

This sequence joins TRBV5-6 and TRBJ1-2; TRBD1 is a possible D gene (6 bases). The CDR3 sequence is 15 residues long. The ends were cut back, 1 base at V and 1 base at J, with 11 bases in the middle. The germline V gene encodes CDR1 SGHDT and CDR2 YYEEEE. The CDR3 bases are TGTGCCAGCAGCTTGCTCGACAGGCTTAACTATGGCTACACCTTC. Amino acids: CASSLLDRLNYGYTF.

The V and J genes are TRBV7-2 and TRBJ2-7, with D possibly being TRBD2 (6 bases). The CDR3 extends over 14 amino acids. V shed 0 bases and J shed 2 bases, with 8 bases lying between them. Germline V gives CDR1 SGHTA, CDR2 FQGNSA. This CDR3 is CASSLAGGAYEQYF. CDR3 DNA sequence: TGTGCCAGCAGCTTAGCGGGAGGAGCCTACGAGCAGTACTTC.

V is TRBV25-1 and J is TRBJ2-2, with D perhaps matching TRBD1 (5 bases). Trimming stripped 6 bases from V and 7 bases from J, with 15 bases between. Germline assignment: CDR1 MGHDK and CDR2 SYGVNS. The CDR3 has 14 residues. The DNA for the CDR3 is TGTGCCAGCAGGGGCGGCCAGGGTCTCGGGGAGCTGTTTTTT. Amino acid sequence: CASRGGQGLGELFF.

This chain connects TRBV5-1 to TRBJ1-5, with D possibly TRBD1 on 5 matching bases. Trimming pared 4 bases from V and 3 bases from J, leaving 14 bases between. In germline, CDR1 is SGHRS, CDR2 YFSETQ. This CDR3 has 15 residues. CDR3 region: CASSPWGDLNQPQHF. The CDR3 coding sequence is TGCGCCAGCAGCCCTTGGGGGGATCTCAATCAGCCCCAGCATTTT.

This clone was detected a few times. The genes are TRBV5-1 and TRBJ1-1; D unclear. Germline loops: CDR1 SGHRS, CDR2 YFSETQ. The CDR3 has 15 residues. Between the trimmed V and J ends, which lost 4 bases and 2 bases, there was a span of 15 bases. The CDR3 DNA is TGCGCCAGCAGCCTGGACGGGCGAACAAACACTGAAGCTTTCTTT. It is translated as CASSLDGRTNTEAFF. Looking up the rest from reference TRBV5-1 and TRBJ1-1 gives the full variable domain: KAGVTQTPRYLIKTRGQQVTLSCSPISGHRSVSWYQQTPGQGLQFLFEYFSETQRNKGNFPGRFSGRQFSNSRSEMNVSTLELGDSALYLCASSLDGRTNTEAFFGQGTRLTVV.

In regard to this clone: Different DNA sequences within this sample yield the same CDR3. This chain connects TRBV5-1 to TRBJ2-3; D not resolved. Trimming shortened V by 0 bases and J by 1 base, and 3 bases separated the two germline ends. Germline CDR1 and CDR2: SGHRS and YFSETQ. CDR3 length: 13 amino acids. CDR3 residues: CASSLVRTDTQYF. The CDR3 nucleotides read TGCGCCAGCAGCTTGGTTCGCACAGATACGCAGTATTTT.

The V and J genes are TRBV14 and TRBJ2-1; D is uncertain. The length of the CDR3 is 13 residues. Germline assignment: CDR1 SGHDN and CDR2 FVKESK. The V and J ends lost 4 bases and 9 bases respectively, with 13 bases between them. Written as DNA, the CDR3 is TGTGCCAGCAGCCCCGCAGTCCGCGGTGAGCAGTTCTTC. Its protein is CASSPAVRGEQFF.

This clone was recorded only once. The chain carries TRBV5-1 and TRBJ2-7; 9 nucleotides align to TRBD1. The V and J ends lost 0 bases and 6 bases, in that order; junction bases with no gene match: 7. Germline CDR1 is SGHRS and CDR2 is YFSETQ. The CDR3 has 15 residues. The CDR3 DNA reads TGCGCCAGCAGCTTGGGGACAGGGGAATGGGCCGAGCAGTACTTC. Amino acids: CASSLGTGEWAEQYF.

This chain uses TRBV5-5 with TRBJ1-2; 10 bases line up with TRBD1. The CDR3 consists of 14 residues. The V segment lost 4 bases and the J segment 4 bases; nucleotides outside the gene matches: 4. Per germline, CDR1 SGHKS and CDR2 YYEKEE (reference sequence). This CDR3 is CASSDGTGVYGYTF. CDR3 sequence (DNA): TGTGCCAGCAGCGATGGGACAGGGGTCTATGGCTACACCTTC. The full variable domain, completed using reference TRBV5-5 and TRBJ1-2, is DAGVTQSPTHLIKTRGQQVTLRCSPISGHKSVSWYQQVLGQGPQFIFQYYEKEERGRGNFPDRFSARQFPNYSSELNVNALLLGDSALYLCASSDGTGVYGYTFGSGTRLTVV.

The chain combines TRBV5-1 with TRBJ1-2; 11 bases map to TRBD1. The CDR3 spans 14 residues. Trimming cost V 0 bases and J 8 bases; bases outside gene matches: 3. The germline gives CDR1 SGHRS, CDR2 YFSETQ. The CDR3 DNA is TGCGCCAGCAGCTTGGGGACAGGGGGCTCAGGCTACACCTTC. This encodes CASSLGTGGSGYTF. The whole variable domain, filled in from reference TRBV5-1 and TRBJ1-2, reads KAGVTQTPRYLIKTRGQQVTLSCSPISGHRSVSWYQQTPGQGLQFLFEYFSETQRNKGNFPGRFSGRQFSNSRSEMNVSTLELGDSALYLCASSLGTGGSGYTFGSGTRLTVV.

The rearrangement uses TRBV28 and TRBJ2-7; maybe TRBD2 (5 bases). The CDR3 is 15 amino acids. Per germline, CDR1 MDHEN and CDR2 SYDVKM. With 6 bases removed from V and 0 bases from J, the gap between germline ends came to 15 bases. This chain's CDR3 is CASSALGGGSYEQYF. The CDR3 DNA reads TGTGCCAGCAGCGCCTTAGGCGGAGGCTCCTACGAGCAGTACTTC.